Sequencing of this TCR beta chain was carried out in a study of blood T cell repertoires in COVID-19 (dated by TCRdb to 2020 to 2021). Regarding the research as a whole: Samples covering the acute and convalescent phases of COVID-19 were provided by collaborators in the United States, Italy and Spain. Where available, HLA class I and class II types were taken from metadata supplied by the sample provider and were not determined by assay-based typing. Nearly every sample came with metadata listing a de-identified subject ID, COVID-19 status, age in years and sex. Deeply sampled blood TCRbeta repertoires from subjects exposed to, actively infected with, or recovered from COVID-19 were included in the dataset. The prospective study material was composed of cDNA or gDNA derived from T cells, B-cell-depleted T cells, or PBMCs. Samples came from the ongoing ImmuneRACE study (first 160 participants) plus 1,254 subjects from 6 global collaborators. The repertoires were released in a freely available public database meant as a resource for research on the immune response to SARS-CoV-2.

The paper as a whole reports these results and caveats: Clinical and demographic metadata were provided uncurated, with the amount varying by source and participant.

Each collaborating institution followed its own protocols to collect whole blood in K2EDTA tubes. For TCRbeta analysis, collaborators shipped samples in one of three forms: frozen whole blood, isolated PBMCs, or DNA extracted from either of those sample types. Comment on this clone: Its antigen remains undetermined. No qualities accompany the bases; no much larger clone lies one base away.

The immunoSEQ Assay, a bias-controlled multiplex PCR, was used to amplify TCRbeta CDR3 regions from genomic DNA. Per the original workflow: The number of nucleated cells in each sample was estimated by amplification of reference gene primers within the assay. To quantify the absolute abundance of each unique TCRbeta CDR3 rearrangement, sequence reads were collapsed and filtered. For each sample, productive Simpson clonality was calculated by taking the square root of Simpson's diversity index across productive rearrangements. TCRdb holds this immuneACCESS table with in-frame rearrangements only. Some clones are missing; in checked studies, unresolved V genes explain under half, and the rest has no known cause. The DNA gave D and trimming, while V, J and clone size come from that table. This sample holds some 99,000 clones; approximately 87% were observed only once. The ten largest clones add up to 15% to 20% of the sample.

The specimen was peripheral blood. The sequence was collected from a woman aged 60-75 years with acute or convalescent COVID-19.

The bases read TGCGCCAGCAGCCCCGACTCCGCTGGTGGGTCACCCCTCCACTTT. Its coded protein is CASSPDSAGGSPLHF. The chain is assembled from TRBV5-1 and TRBJ1-6, with the D gene not confidently named. The CDR3 contains 15 residues, cysteine and phenylalanine counted. Only CDR3 DNA is held: 45 bases, read in frame from base 1. As encoded in the germline V gene, CDR1 is SGHRS while CDR2 is YFSETQ. The germline ends are 18 bases apart after V is trimmed by 4 bases and J by 10 bases.